The text below deals with one T cell receptor beta chain. No antigen is known for it. Base qualities are not at hand, and no much larger clone is one base apart. The data are from a study of blood T cell repertoires in COVID-19 (dated by TCRdb to the early 2020s). For the study in its entirety: Collaborator samples came from the United States, Italy and Spain and covered acute and convalescent phases of COVID-19. The prospective study material was composed of cDNA or gDNA derived from T cells, B-cell-depleted T cells, or PBMCs. The samples were drawn from two sources: the first 160 participants of the ongoing ImmuneRACE study, and fewer than 1,500 subjects contributed by 6 global collaborators. A de-identified subject ID, COVID-19 status, age in years and sex were almost always included in the sample metadata. A freely available public database, intended as a resource for researchers studying the immune response to SARS-CoV-2, is where the repertoires were released. HLA class I and class II types, where available, came from metadata supplied by the sample provider rather than from assay-based typing. Deeply sampled blood TCRbeta repertoires from subjects exposed to, actively infected with, or recovered from COVID-19 were included in the dataset.

The immunoSEQ Assay, a bias-controlled multiplex PCR, was used to amplify TCRbeta CDR3 regions from genomic DNA. The source study handled its data this way. Nucleated cell counts per sample were estimated from amplification of reference gene primers within the assay. To quantify the absolute abundance of each unique TCRbeta CDR3 rearrangement, sequence reads were collapsed and filtered. For each sample, productive Simpson clonality was calculated by taking the square root of Simpson's diversity index across productive rearrangements. The source is immuneACCESS, and TCRdb retained only in-frame sequences with V and J called. Part of the clones is not carried over; for the studies checked, unresolved V genes explain less than half of this, and the remainder is unexplained. Clone size and the V and J calls come from that table; the DNA yielded D and trimming. The table for this sample lists some 47,000 clones; 89% of them were counted only once. 4% to 6% of the sample is held by the ten biggest clonotypes.

The paper's findings and limits, for the study overall: The amount of clinical and demographic metadata varied by source and participant and was provided uncurated.

Whole blood was collected in K2EDTA tubes by collaborating institutions according to the institutions' own protocols. For TCRbeta analysis, collaborators shipped samples in one of three forms: frozen whole blood, isolated PBMCs, or DNA extracted from either of those sample types. The sequence was collected from a man between 60 and 75 years old with active COVID-19. The sequenced sample consisted of peripheral blood.

Here the CDR3 is given as CASSYMNSFYYGYTF. The DNA sequence is given as TGTGCCAGCAGTTACATGAACAGTTTTTACTATGGCTACACCTTC. The sequence is built from TRBV6-2 or TRBV6-3 and TRBJ1-2; no D gene call is confident. V lost 2 bases and J lost 3 bases; the stretch between them is 13 bases long. The CDR3 starts with the cysteine, ends with the phenylalanine, and has 15 residues. The kept DNA is CDR3 alone, 45 bases in frame from the first base. In the germline V gene, CDR1 corresponds to MNHEY and CDR2 to SVGEGT.